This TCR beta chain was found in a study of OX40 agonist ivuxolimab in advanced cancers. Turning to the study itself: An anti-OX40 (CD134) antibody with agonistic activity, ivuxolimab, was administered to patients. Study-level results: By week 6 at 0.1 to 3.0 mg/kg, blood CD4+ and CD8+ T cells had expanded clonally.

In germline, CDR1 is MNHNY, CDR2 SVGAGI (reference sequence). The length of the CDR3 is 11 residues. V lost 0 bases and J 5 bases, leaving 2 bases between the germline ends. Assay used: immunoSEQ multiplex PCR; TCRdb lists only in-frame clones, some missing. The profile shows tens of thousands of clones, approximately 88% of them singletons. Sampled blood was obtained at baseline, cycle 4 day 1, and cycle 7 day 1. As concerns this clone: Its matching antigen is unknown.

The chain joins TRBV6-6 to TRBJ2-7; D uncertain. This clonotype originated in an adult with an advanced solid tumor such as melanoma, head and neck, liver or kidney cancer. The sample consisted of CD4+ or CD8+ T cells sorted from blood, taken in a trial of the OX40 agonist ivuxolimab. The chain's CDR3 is CASSYSNEQYF. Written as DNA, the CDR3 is TGTGCCAGCAGTTACTCGAACGAGCAGTACTTC.